This T cell receptor (beta chain) was retrieved from a study of T-cell reconstitution after alpha-beta-depleted transplantation in children. General study findings and limits: Some patients' high day-60 TCRbeta diversity was traced to surviving recipient T cells and thymic progenitors.

A library of TCRbeta sequences, prepared with unique molecular identifiers, was generated. TCRdb re-called the PCR reads through MiXCR, storing one row per CDR3 protein. Of approximately 650,000 distinct CDR3 sequences in the sample, approximately 14% were seen once. Ten or more counts support this clonotype. As yet, its antigen is unknown. The germline CDR1 and CDR2 sequences are ENHRY and SYGVKD. There are 14 residues in the CDR3. V gave up 2 bases and J gave up 8 bases; unmatched junction bases: 6. The V call is TRBV10-3, the J call TRBJ1-2, with 9 nucleotides matching TRBD1. This specimen was PBMCs, taken before TCRalphabeta/CD19-depleted stem cell transplant. The clonotype originates from a girl aged 2 to 9 with congenital amegakaryocytic thrombocytopenia, due to receive a stem cell transplant. The DNA for the CDR3 is TGTGCCATCAGTGAGATAACAGGGGGCGGAGGCTACACCTTC. Amino acids: CAISEITGGGGYTF.